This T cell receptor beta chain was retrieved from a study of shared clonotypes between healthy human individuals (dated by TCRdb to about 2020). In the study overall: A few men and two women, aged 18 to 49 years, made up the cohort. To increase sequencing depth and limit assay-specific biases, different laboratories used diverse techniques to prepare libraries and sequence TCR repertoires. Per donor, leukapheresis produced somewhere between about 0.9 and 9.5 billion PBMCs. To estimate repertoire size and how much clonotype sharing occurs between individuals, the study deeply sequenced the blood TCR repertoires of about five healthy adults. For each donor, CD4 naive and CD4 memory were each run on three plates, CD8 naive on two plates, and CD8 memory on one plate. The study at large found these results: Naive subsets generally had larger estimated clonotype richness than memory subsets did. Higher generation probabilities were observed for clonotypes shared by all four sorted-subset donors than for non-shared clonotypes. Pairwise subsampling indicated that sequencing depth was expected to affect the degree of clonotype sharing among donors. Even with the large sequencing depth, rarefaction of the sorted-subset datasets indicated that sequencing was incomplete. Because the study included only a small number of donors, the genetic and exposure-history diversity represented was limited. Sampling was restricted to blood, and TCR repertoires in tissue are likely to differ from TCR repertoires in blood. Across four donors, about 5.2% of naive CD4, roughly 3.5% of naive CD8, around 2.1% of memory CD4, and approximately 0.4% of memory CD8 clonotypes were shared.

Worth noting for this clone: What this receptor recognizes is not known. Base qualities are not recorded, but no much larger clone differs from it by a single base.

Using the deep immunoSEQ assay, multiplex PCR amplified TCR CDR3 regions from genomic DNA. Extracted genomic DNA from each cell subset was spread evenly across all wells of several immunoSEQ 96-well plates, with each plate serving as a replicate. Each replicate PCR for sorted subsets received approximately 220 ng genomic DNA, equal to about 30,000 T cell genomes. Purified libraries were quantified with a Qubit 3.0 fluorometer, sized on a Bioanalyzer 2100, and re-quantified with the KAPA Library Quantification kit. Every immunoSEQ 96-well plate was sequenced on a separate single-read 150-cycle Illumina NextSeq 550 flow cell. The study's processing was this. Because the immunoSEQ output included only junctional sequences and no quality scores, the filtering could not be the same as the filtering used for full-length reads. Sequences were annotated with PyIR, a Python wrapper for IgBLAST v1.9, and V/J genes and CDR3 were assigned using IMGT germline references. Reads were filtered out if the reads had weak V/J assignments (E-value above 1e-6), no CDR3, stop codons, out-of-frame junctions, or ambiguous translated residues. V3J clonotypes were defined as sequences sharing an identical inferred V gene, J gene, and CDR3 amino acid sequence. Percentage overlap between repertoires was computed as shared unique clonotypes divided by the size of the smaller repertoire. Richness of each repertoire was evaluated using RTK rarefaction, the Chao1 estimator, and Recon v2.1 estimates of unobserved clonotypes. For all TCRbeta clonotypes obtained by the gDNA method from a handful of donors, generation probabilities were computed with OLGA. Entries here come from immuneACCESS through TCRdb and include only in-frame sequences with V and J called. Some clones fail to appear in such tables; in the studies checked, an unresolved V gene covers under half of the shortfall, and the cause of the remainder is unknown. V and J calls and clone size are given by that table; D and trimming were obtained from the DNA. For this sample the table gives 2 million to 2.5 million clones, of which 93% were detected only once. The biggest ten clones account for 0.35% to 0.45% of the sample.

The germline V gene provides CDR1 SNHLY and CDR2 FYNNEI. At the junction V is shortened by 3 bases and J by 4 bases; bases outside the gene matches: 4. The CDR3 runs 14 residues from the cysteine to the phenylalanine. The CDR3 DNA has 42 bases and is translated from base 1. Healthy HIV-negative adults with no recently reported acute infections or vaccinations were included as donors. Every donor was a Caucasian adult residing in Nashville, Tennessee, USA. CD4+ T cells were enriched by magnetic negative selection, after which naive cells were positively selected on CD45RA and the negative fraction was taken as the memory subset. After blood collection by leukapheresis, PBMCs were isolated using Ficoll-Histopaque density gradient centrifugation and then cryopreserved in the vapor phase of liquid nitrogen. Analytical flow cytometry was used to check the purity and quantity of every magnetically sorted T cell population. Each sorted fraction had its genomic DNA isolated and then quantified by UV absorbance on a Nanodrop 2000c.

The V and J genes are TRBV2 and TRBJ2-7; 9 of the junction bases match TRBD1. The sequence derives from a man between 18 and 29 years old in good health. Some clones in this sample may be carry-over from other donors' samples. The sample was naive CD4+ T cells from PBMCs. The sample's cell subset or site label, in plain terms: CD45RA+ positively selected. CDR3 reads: CASSDRDREYEQYF. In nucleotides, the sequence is TGTGCCAGCAGTGACCGGGACAGGGAGTACGAGCAGTACTTC. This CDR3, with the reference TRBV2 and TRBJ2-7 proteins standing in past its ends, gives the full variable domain EPEVTQTPSHQVTQMGQEVILRCVPISNHLYFYWYRQILGQKVEFLVSFYNNEISEKSEIFDDQFSVERPDGSNFTLKIRSTKLEDSAMYFCASSDRDREYEQYFGPGTRLTVT.